This T cell receptor (beta chain) emerged from a study of cytomegalovirus exposure and HLA in healthy donors. General study points: Most observed TCR sequences were rare, whereas some public TCRs were detected in many donors. Later work found most CMV-associated TCR beta chains apparently HLA-restricted.

Trimming cost V 0 bases and J 7 bases; bases outside gene matches: 7. Germline V gives CDR1 SGHTA, CDR2 FQGNSA. CDR3 length equals 16 residues. Comments on this clone: Its antigen is undetermined.

PCR amplification relied on 60 Vbeta primers (plus 13 Jbeta primers). Data came from immunoSEQ multiplex PCR; TCRdb stores just in-frame clones and leaves some out. Found here are about 82,000 clones, around 79% of them singletons; the top ten hold roughly 13%. This TCR derives from a human donor in good health. The V call is TRBV7-2, the J call TRBJ1-1; the match to TRBD1 covers 11 bases. The sequenced material came from PBMCs. CDR3 DNA: TGTGCCAGCAGCTTAGCGCAGAGGACAGGGGGCCTTGAAGCTTTCTTT. This translates into CASSLAQRTGGLEAFF. Variable domain in full (rest from reference TRBV7-2 and TRBJ1-1): GAGVSQSPSNKVTEKGKDVELRCDPISGHTALYWYRQSLGQGLEFLIYFQGNSAPDKSGLPSDRFSAERTGGSVSTLTIQRTQQEDSAVYLCASSLAQRTGGLEAFFGQGTRLTVV.